This T cell receptor (beta chain) was identified in a study of blood T cell repertoires in COVID-19. Produced via immunoSEQ multiplex PCR; TCRdb's table is partial and in-frame only. The sample comprises roughly 200,000 clones, 87% of which are singletons, and around 2.4% rests with the top ten. In its sample, this clone was seen a few times. This receptor was taken from a woman between 25 and 40 years old who had recovered from COVID-19. The sequenced sample was PBMCs or T cells enriched from blood (not recorded which).

The CDR3 DNA reads TGCGCCAGCAGGGGACCCATTTGGGACAGGGCTAGCTCCTACAATGAGCAGTTCTTC. This sequence encodes CASRGPIWDRASSYNEQFF. The chain combines TRBV5-1 with TRBJ2-1; TRBD1 agrees at 9 bases. The germline V gene has CDR1 SGHRS and CDR2 YFSETQ. V shed 5 bases and J 0 bases; nucleotides not matched to a gene: 15. CDR3 length: 19 residues.